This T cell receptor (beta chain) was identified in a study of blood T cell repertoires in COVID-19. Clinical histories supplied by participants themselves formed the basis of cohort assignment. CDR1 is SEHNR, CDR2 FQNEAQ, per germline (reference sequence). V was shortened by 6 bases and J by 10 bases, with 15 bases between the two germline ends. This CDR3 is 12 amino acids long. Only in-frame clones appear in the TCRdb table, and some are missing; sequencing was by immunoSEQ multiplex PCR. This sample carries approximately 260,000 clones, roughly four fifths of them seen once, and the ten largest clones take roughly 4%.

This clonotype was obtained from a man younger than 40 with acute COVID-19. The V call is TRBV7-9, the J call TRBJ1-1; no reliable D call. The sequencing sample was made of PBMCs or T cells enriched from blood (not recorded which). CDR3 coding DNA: TGTGCCAGCAGTCGAATAGCAGCAGCAGCTTTCTTT. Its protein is CASSRIAAAAFF.